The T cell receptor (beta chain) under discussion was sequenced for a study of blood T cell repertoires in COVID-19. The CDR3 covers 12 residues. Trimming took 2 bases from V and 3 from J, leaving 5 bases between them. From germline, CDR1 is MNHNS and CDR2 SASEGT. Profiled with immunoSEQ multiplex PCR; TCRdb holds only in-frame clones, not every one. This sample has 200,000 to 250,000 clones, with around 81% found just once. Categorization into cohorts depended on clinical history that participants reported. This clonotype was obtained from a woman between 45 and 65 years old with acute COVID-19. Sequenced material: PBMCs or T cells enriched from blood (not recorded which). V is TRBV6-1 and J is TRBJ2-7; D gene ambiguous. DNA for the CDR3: TGTGCCAGCAGTGAACTGTACTACGAGCAGTACTTC. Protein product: CASSELYYEQYF.